These 27 T cell receptor beta chains share one sample of origin, sequenced in a study of T-cell reconstitution after alpha-beta-depleted transplantation in children. Preparation of the TCRbeta library was carried out with unique molecular identifiers. One entry per CDR3 protein, called by TCRdb with MiXCR from the PCR reads. The sample lists about 610,000 distinct CDR3 sequences; 10% were seen once. The sequencing used PBMCs from the stem cell graft donor, collected from the stem cell graft. Every receptor here comes from a human donor who donated a stem cell graft to a child with acute myeloid leukemia.

The chain is built from TRBV5-1 and TRBJ2-1; D perhaps matches TRBD2 (6 bases). The germline V gene has CDR1 SGHRS and CDR2 YFSETQ. The CDR3 is made up of 15 amino acids. V lost 5 bases, J lost 0 bases, and 12 bases lay in between. In DNA form, the CDR3 reads TGCGCCAGCAGTCAGCTAGCGAACTCCTACAATGAGCAGTTCTTC. It encodes CASSQLANSYNEQFF.

The chain recombines TRBV3-1 with TRBJ2-7, with a tentative D call TRBD1 (6 bases). CDR1 and CDR2 from the germline V gene are LGHDT and YNNKEL (reference sequence). The CDR3 covers 14 residues. Trimming left V 1 base short and J 4 bases short, with 11 bases between. CDR3 region: CASSQGPDRYEQYF. In nucleotides, the CDR3 is TGTGCCAGCAGCCAAGGCCCAGACAGGTACGAGCAGTACTTC.

This clonotype showed up just a few times. The rearrangement joins TRBV27 to TRBJ2-7; D not resolved. Germline V gene data show CDR1 as MNHEY and CDR2 as SMNVEV (reference sequence). The CDR3 is 15 amino acids. Trimming pared 4 bases from V and 2 bases from J, leaving 15 bases between. The CDR3 DNA follows: TGTGCCAGCAGTTCCCGGACGATGCGGACCTACGAGCAGTACTTC. As protein: CASSSRTMRTYEQYF.

The rearrangement links TRBV29-1 to TRBJ1-1, with D uncertain. The V end was cut by 6 bases, the J end by 6 bases, with 11 bases between. The CDR3 is 11 amino acids. CDR1 and CDR2 (germline): SQVTM, ANQGSEA. The CDR3 nucleotides read TGCAGCGTCTACTCCCTCCCTGAAGCTTTCTTT. Translation: CSVYSLPEAFF.

The CDR3 here is CASSYAGTSGRTEQFF. The CDR3 nucleotides are TGTGCCAGCAGTTACGCCGGGACTAGCGGGAGAACTGAGCAGTTCTTC. V and J are TRBV6-2 or TRBV6-3 and TRBJ2-1, with TRBD2 matching over 14 bases. CDR1 and CDR2 from the germline V gene are MNHEY and SVGEGT. The CDR3 has 16 amino acids. V lost 2 bases to trimming and J lost 9 bases; unmatched junction nucleotides: 6.

There are a few counts of this clonotype. V is TRBV5-1 and J is TRBJ2-1, with 8 bases fitting TRBD1. The V gene's germline CDR1 is SGHRS and CDR2 YFSETQ. V dropped 5 bases and J dropped 6; count of bases not matched to a gene: 13. CDR3 length: 16 amino acids. CDR3 nucleotide sequence: TGCGCCAGCAGAGCGGAGACAGGGGTTGTACGCAATGAGCAGTTCTTC. As protein: CASRAETGVVRNEQFF.

There are many counts of this clonotype. The chain combines TRBV5-1 with TRBJ2-3; 7 nucleotides match TRBD2. CDR1 and CDR2 (germline): SGHRS, YFSETQ. This CDR3 region has 15 residues. With 1 base clipped from V and 2 bases from J, the junction kept 4 bases outside the gene matches. The CDR3: CASSLPGGDTDTQYF. CDR3 coding DNA: TGCGCCAGCAGCTTGCCTGGGGGGGACACAGATACGCAGTATTTT.

This chain joins TRBV5-1 and TRBJ2-3; 9 nucleotides line up with TRBD2. This CDR3 is 15 amino acids long. V shed 4 bases, J shed 6 bases, and the junction held 9 bases outside the gene matches. Germline CDR1 and CDR2: SGHRS and YFSETQ. This CDR3 reads CASSISGLAFDTQYF. The CDR3 DNA follows: TGCGCCAGCAGCATCTCGGGACTAGCATTCGATACGCAGTATTTT.

At least ten counts were recorded for this clonotype. V and J are TRBV25-1 and TRBJ2-5; 7 nucleotides match TRBD1. V lost 2 bases, J lost 5 bases, and 8 bases stayed unmatched. Per the germline V gene, CDR1 is MGHDK and CDR2 is SYGVNS. The CDR3 contains 15 residues. The CDR3 DNA reads TGTGCCAGCAGTGAACAGACAGGGCTAAGGGAGACCCAGTACTTC. Protein product: CASSEQTGLRETQYF.

At least ten counts were recorded for this clonotype. This chain links TRBV20-1 with TRBJ1-5; 7 bases are a match to TRBD1. J gave up 1 base and V 3 bases, and 6 bases lay outside the gene matches. The germline V gene has CDR1 DFQATT and CDR2 SNEGSKA (reference sequence). The CDR3 is 15 amino acids. The CDR3 nucleotides are TGCAGTGCTAGGAACAGGGGATTGAGCAATCAGCCCCAGCATTTT. Protein sequence: CSARNRGLSNQPQHF.

Here the CDR3 reads CSVVAWGLTKRLAGGPWSYNEQFF. In DNA form, the CDR3 reads TGCAGCGTTGTAGCGTGGGGACTCACTAAGAGACTAGCGGGAGGGCCCTGGTCCTACAATGAGCAGTTCTTC. V usage is TRBV29-1 and J usage is TRBJ2-1, with 14 bases fitting TRBD2. The CDR3 is 24 amino acids. The germline CDR1 and CDR2 sequences are SQVTM and ANQGSEA. V shed 4 bases, J shed 1 base, and the junction held 27 bases outside the gene matches.

This clonotype was seen ten or more times. This chain uses TRBV7-9 with TRBJ2-3; D uncertain. The CDR3 contains 12 residues. The germline V gene encodes CDR1 SEHNR and CDR2 FQNEAQ (reference sequence). Deletions cut 5 bases from V and 6 bases from J, with 9 bases between. CDR3: CASSQVVDTQYF. For the CDR3, the DNA is TGTGCCAGCAGCCAGGTAGTGGATACGCAGTATTTT.

The J gene is TRBJ1-6, the V gene TRBV12-3 or TRBV12-4; D gene unclear. The CDR3 sequence is 13 residues long. The ends were cut back, 6 bases at V and 8 bases at J, with 11 bases in the middle. The CDR3 protein is CASSPLEDSPLHF. CDR3 nucleotide sequence: TGTGCCAGCAGCCCACTGGAGGATTCACCCCTCCACTTT.

In the case of this clonotype: With a much larger clone just one base away, this may be a read error. V usage is TRBV5-5 and J usage is TRBJ2-1, with D perhaps being TRBD1 or TRBD2 (6 bases each). There are 15 residues in the CDR3. In germline, CDR1 is SGHKS, CDR2 YYEKEE (reference sequence). V shed 4 bases and J shed 2 bases, with 13 bases lying between them. CDR3 nucleotides: TGTGCCAGCAGCATTAGGGGGGCCGCCTACAATGAGCAGTTCTTC. As protein: CASSIRGAAYNEQFF.

V usage is TRBV6-2 or TRBV6-3 and J usage is TRBJ2-1; D might be TRBD2 (5 bases). There are 14 residues in the CDR3. V was pared by 5 bases and J by 9 bases, with 17 bases between. Germline V CDR1 and CDR2: MNHEY, SVGEGT. CDR3 DNA sequence: TGTGCCAGCAGTCGCACACTAGTTCACGGTGAGCAGTTCTTC. This encodes CASSRTLVHGEQFF.

J is TRBJ1-2 and V is TRBV9; the D gene is possibly TRBD1 (6 bases). V was clipped by 0 bases and J by 4 bases, with 10 bases between them. The CDR3 is 14 amino acids. Germline CDR1 reads SGDLS; CDR2 reads YYNGEE. The CDR3 DNA sequence: TGTGCCAGCAGCGTAGCTACAGGGAGCTATGGCTACACCTTC. Translation: CASSVATGSYGYTF.

This clonotype was counted only a few times. The chain couples TRBV28 to TRBJ2-3; D is possibly TRBD2 (5 bases). Germline V gives CDR1 MDHEN, CDR2 SYDVKM. This CDR3 is 19 amino acids long. Trimming shortened V by 4 bases and J by 2 bases, and 25 bases separated the two germline ends. The CDR3 region has the DNA TGTGCCAGCAGTTCAAGACGATCTCAGACGGGGAAGACCACAGATACGCAGTATTTT. Translating it yields CASSSRRSQTGKTTDTQYF.

This clonotype was counted many times. The chain employs TRBV7-2 and TRBJ1-3; tentative D call: TRBD1 (6 bases). The CDR3 is 16 residues long. CDR1 and CDR2 (germline): SGHTA, FQGNSA. V lost 4 bases and J 0 bases, leaving 13 bases between the germline ends. CDR3 residues: CASSSTGRYSGNTIYF. Here the CDR3 DNA reads TGTGCCAGCAGCTCGACAGGACGTTACTCTGGAAACACCATATATTTT.

This clonotype has only a few counts. CDR3 DNA: TGTGCCAGCAGTTTGATGAGAGGAGGAGATACGCAGTATTTT. Residues: CASSLMRGGDTQYF. This chain connects TRBV27 to TRBJ2-3; maybe TRBD2 (5 bases). CDR3 length: 14 residues. V gave up 3 bases and J gave up 5 bases, with 12 bases separating them. CDR1 MNHEY and CDR2 SMNVEV come from the germline V gene (reference sequence).

This clonotype was seen repeatedly, ten times or more. The chain carries TRBV6-2 or TRBV6-3 and TRBJ2-1; D is unclear. The CDR3 runs 14 residues. Trimming stripped 0 bases from V and 4 bases from J, with 7 bases between. Germline loops: CDR1 MNHEY, CDR2 SVGEGT. The CDR3 DNA reads TGTGCCAGCAGTTACTCGACCAGGTACAATGAGCAGTTCTTC. Protein product: CASSYSTRYNEQFF.

Many counts were recorded for this clonotype. This rearrangement joins TRBV7-2 to TRBJ2-1, with D maybe TRBD2 (5 bases). This CDR3 has 16 amino acids. V lost 1 base and J 4 bases, leaving 14 bases between the germline ends. CDR1 SGHTA and CDR2 FQGNSA come from the germline V gene. The CDR3 DNA reads as TGTGCCAGCAGCTTAGGGAGCGGTGTAGGGTACAATGAGCAGTTCTTC. This translates into CASSLGSGVGYNEQFF.

This chain uses TRBV30 with TRBJ2-1, with 10 positions matching TRBD2. The germline CDR1 and CDR2 sequences are GTSNPN and SVGIG (reference sequence). V lost 0 bases to trimming and J lost 16 bases; unmatched junction nucleotides: 12. The CDR3 is made up of 14 amino acids. The CDR3 DNA sequence: TGTGCCTGGAGTGTAGGGCTAGCGGGAGTTTCAGAATTCTTC. Translated: CAWSVGLAGVSEFF.

Only one count was recorded for this clonotype. The rearrangement uses TRBV20-1 and TRBJ2-1; possibly TRBD2 for D (6 bases). Deletions cut 6 bases from V and 6 bases from J, with 18 bases between. CDR3 size: 14 residues. Germline CDR1 reads DFQATT; CDR2 reads SNEGSKA (reference sequence). In DNA, the CDR3 is TGCAGTGCCCCCATCTGGACCGGGGGCAATGAGCAGTTCTTC. It codes for CSAPIWTGGNEQFF.

This clonotype has more than one count but fewer than ten. The chain uses TRBV7-9 and TRBJ1-1, with 8 bases aligning to TRBD1. V lost 7 bases and J lost 1; bases outside the gene matches: 5. The germline gives CDR1 SEHNR, CDR2 FQNEAQ (reference sequence). CDR3 length: 14 amino acids. Here the CDR3 DNA reads TGTGCCAGCATCCTGACAGGGGAGAACACTGAAGCTTTCTTT. Protein: CASILTGENTEAFF. Using reference TRBV7-9 and TRBJ1-1 for the parts outside the CDR3, the full variable domain is DTGVSQNPRHKITKRGQNVTFRCDPISEHNRLYWYRQTLGQGPEFLTYFQNEAQLEKSRLLSDRFSAERPKGSFSTLEIQRTEQGDSAMYLCASILTGENTEAFFGQGTRLTVV.

The sample holds many counts of this clonotype. The V gene is TRBV20-1, the J gene TRBJ2-7, with D perhaps TRBD2 (6 bases). Trimming removed 6 bases from V and 4 bases from J, with 16 bases in between. The CDR3 covers 13 residues. Germline V gene data show CDR1 as DFQATT and CDR2 as SNEGSKA (reference sequence). DNA for the CDR3: TGCAGTGCAGCCCGGGAGAATATGTACGAGCAGTACTTC. This encodes CSAARENMYEQYF.

This clonotype was counted only a few times. This chain joins TRBV14 and TRBJ2-3, with TRBD2 matching 12 bases. The CDR3 covers 18 residues. Looked up from germline, CDR1 is SGHDN and CDR2 is FVKESK. The trim removed 1 base at V and 6 bases at J, leaving 11 bases unmatched. In nucleotides, the CDR3 is TGTGCCAGCAGCCAAGGGACTTCACTAGCGGGAGGCCCTGATACGCAGTATTTT. Residues: CASSQGTSLAGGPDTQYF.

This clonotype was found many times. The chain links TRBV20-1 to TRBJ2-7, with 11 bases lining up with TRBD1. The CDR3 runs to 14 residues. Germline V gives CDR1 DFQATT, CDR2 SNEGSKA (reference sequence). V trimming: 6 bases; J trimming: 3 bases; junction bases outside the gene matches: 7. This CDR3 reads CSARTGGKVYEQYF. The CDR3 DNA reads as TGCAGTGCCCGGACAGGGGGCAAAGTCTACGAGCAGTACTTC.